The 30 T cell receptor beta chains in this list originate from one sample, sequenced in a study of T cells in Graves' hyperthyroidism and ophthalmopathy. Amplification of TCR beta CDR3 regions was performed using RNA transcripts as template. The study used the HTBI primer set for a first-round RT-PCR of the TCR CDR3. TCRdb reprocessed the multiplex PCR reads with MiXCR, giving one entry per CDR3 protein. Here the sample spans around 350,000 distinct CDR3 sequences, approximately 16% being singletons. The sample comprised blood. The receptors stem from a woman aged 60-75 years with Graves' ophthalmopathy.

The table lists this clonotype with a few counts. The J gene is TRBJ2-7, the V gene TRBV19; 9 bases are a match to TRBD1. This CDR3 is 14 amino acids long. V was clipped by 5 bases and J by 3 bases; unmatched bases: 5. CDR1 LNHDA and CDR2 SQIVND come from the germline V gene (reference sequence). CDR3 nucleotides: TGTGCCAGTAGTTCGTACAGGGGGCACTACGAGCAGTACTTC. It specifies CASSSYRGHYEQYF.

This clonotype was picked up many times. The V call is TRBV5-1, the J call TRBJ2-5; 10 positions agree with TRBD2. The CDR3 consists of 14 residues. V gave up 2 bases and J gave up 5 bases; unmatched junction bases: 3. Germline V lookup: CDR1 SGHRS, CDR2 YFSETQ. The CDR3 region is CASSFSSGSETQYF. The DNA for the CDR3 is TGCGCCAGCAGCTTCTCTAGCGGGAGTGAGACCCAGTACTTC.

This clonotype appeared many times. The chain employs TRBV28 and TRBJ2-7; weak D call: TRBD1 (5 bases). Germline CDR1 reads MDHEN; CDR2 reads SYDVKM. Trimming removed 2 bases at V and 3 bases at J, with 8 bases between. The CDR3 runs to 13 residues. The CDR3 nucleotides read TGTGCCAGCAGTTTACGGACATTCTACGAGCAGTACTTC. This encodes CASSLRTFYEQYF.

The V and J genes are TRBV29-1 and TRBJ2-3, with D possibly being TRBD1 (5 bases). Between the trimmed V and J ends, which lost 4 bases and 2 bases, there was a span of 10 bases. This CDR3 contains 13 residues. Germline V lookup: CDR1 SQVTM, CDR2 ANQGSEA. The CDR3 DNA reads TGCAGCGTTGGCGTACAGGACACAGATACGCAGTATTTT. It translates to CSVGVQDTDTQYF.

A word on this clonotype: Given a much more abundant clone one base away, this may be a read error. The rearrangement uses TRBV30 and TRBJ2-7; 7 bases are shared with TRBD2. The CDR3 is 12 amino acids. J gave up 2 bases and V 5 bases, and 3 bases lay outside the gene matches. The germline gives CDR1 GTSNPN, CDR2 SVGIG (reference sequence). The CDR3 DNA is TGTGCCTGGTCCCGGGGGGCCTACGAGCAGTACTTC. Amino acid sequence: CAWSRGAYEQYF.

This clonotype was recorded many times. The chain uses TRBV9 and TRBJ2-7; D may be TRBD1 (5 bases). The V end was cut by 0 bases, the J end by 3 bases, with 7 bases between. Germline-derived CDR1 and CDR2 are SGDLS and YYNGEE. The CDR3 has 13 amino acids. This CDR3 reads CASSVEDSYEQYF. The DNA of the CDR3 is TGTGCCAGCAGCGTAGAAGACAGCTACGAGCAGTACTTC.

This clonotype was seen a few times. The chain is built from TRBV2 and TRBJ2-2; the D gene is possibly TRBD1 (6 bases). CDR3 size: 15 residues. Per the germline V gene, CDR1 is SNHLY and CDR2 is FYNNEI. Between the trimmed V and J ends, which lost 4 bases and 4 bases, there was a span of 13 bases. CDR3 nucleotides: TGTGCCAGCAGTGCGCTGCAGGGGATCACCGGGGAGCTGTTTTTT. Translation gives CASSALQGITGELFF.

The sample holds a few counts of this clonotype. This chain links TRBV6-1 with TRBJ1-3; 8 nucleotides line up with TRBD1. The trim removed 6 bases at V and 3 bases at J, leaving 4 bases unmatched. The CDR3 totals 14 residues. Germline V lookup: CDR1 MNHNS, CDR2 SASEGT. The DNA for the CDR3 is TGTGCCAGCAGCTCACAGGGGGATGGAAACACCATATATTTT. This sequence encodes CASSSQGDGNTIYF.

The rearrangement links TRBV5-1 to TRBJ2-2, with D possibly being TRBD1 (5 bases). Germline V gene data show CDR1 as SGHRS and CDR2 as YFSETQ. The CDR3 is 15 amino acids. V was trimmed by 0 bases and J by 4 bases, leaving 10 bases between them. CDR3 residues: CASSLGQQATGELFF. DNA of the CDR3: TGCGCCAGCAGCTTGGGGCAACAGGCCACCGGGGAGCTGTTTTTT. Filled out from reference TRBV5-1 and TRBJ2-2, the complete variable domain reads KAGVTQTPRYLIKTRGQQVTLSCSPISGHRSVSWYQQTPGQGLQFLFEYFSETQRNKGNFPGRFSGRQFSNSRSEMNVSTLELGDSALYLCASSLGQQATGELFFGEGSRLTVL.

A few counts support this clonotype. J is TRBJ1-6 and V is TRBV4-1, with D unresolved. This CDR3 spans 18 amino acids. Trimming shortened V by 0 bases and J by 0 bases, and 12 bases separated the two germline ends. Germline V gene sequence: CDR1 MGHRA, CDR2 YSYEKL. The CDR3 DNA is TGCGCCAGCAGCCAAGAGCCCGGGTCTAGCTCCTATAATTCACCCCTCCACTTT. As protein: CASSQEPGSSSYNSPLHF.

A few counts support this clonotype. The chain joins TRBV20-1 to TRBJ2-1; TRBD2 aligns across 14 bases. The CDR3 spans 22 residues. V was clipped by 2 bases and J by 0 bases; unmatched bases: 18. From germline, CDR1 is DFQATT and CDR2 SNEGSKA (reference sequence). The CDR3 region has the DNA TGCAGTGCTAGACCCCCCCGAGGACTAGCGGGAGGCCCGGGGGCCTCCTACAATGAGCAGTTCTTC. Translation: CSARPPRGLAGGPGASYNEQFF.

This clonotype was detected ten times or more. V and J are TRBV11-2 and TRBJ2-7; 12 nucleotides align to TRBD2. Germline V lookup: CDR1 SGHAT, CDR2 FQNNGV. The CDR3 consists of 15 residues. After removal of 5 bases from V and 3 bases from J, the junction contained 5 bases not matched to a gene. Written as DNA, the CDR3 is TGTGCCAGCAGCCTTAGGACTAGCGGGATCTACGAGCAGTACTTC. Translated, it gives CASSLRTSGIYEQYF.

The chain links TRBV11-2 to TRBJ2-1; 7 positions match TRBD2. This CDR3 region has 15 residues. After removal of 8 bases from V and 10 bases from J, the junction contained 17 bases not matched to a gene. Germline CDR1 is SGHAT and CDR2 is FQNNGV. The CDR3 protein is CASWGPGLSVYEQFF. In DNA, the CDR3 is TGTGCCAGCTGGGGCCCGGGACTATCGGTTTACGAGCAGTTCTTC.

The chain joins TRBV10-2 to TRBJ2-5; maybe TRBD2 (5 bases). The CDR3 contains 15 residues. V was cut by 8 bases and J by 4 bases, with 20 bases left in between. Per germline, CDR1 WSHSY and CDR2 SAAADI. CDR3 nucleotides: TGCGCCAGCTCCGAGGGCCTAGTGCCTCCAGAGACCCAGTACTTC. It is translated as CASSEGLVPPETQYF.

This chain connects TRBV4-1 to TRBJ2-1; unclear D gene. Germline lookup yields CDR1 MGHRA and CDR2 YSYEKL. Trimming left V 0 bases short and J 10 bases short, with 10 bases between. The CDR3 extends over 13 amino acids. This CDR3 reads CASSQDPGREQFF. CDR3 in DNA: TGCGCCAGCAGCCAAGATCCCGGACGGGAGCAGTTCTTC.

This clonotype showed up many times. The chain has TRBV24-1 and TRBJ2-1; TRBD2 matches 10 bases. After removal of 5 bases from V and 6 bases from J, the junction contained 6 bases not matched to a gene. CDR3 size: 15 residues. Germline V gives CDR1 KGHDR, CDR2 SFDVKD. The DNA of the CDR3 is TGTGCCACCAGTGCGGAGCGGGAGGGCCGCAATGAGCAGTTCTTC. This translates into CATSAEREGRNEQFF.

Worth noting for this clonotype: A much larger clone is a single base away; this may be a read error. The chain is built from TRBV29-1 and TRBJ2-7; 8 bases fit TRBD1. In germline, CDR1 is SQVTM, CDR2 ANQGSEA. This CDR3 has 13 residues. V dropped 4 bases and J dropped 3; count of bases not matched to a gene: 5. The CDR3 coding sequence is TGCAGCGTTGGAAGGACAGGGAGCTACGAGCAGTACTTC. Its protein is CSVGRTGSYEQYF.

This clonotype was counted at least ten times. The chain links TRBV5-8 to TRBJ2-5, with D tentatively TRBD2 (6 bases). This CDR3 spans 14 amino acids. The germline V gene encodes CDR1 SGHTS and CDR2 YDEGEE. V lost 1 base and J 5 bases, leaving 12 bases between the germline ends. The CDR3 loop is CASSLRRAGETQYF. The CDR3 coding sequence is TGTGCCAGCAGCTTGCGCAGGGCGGGGGAGACCCAGTACTTC.

This clonotype was observed many times. The chain joins TRBV27 to TRBJ1-5; D is unclear. CDR3 length: 17 amino acids. Germline V CDR1 and CDR2: MNHEY, SMNVEV (reference sequence). Trimming took 1 base from V and 0 from J, leaving 13 bases between them. The CDR3 region is CASSLFQTSTSNQPQHF. CDR3 nucleotides: TGTGCCAGCAGTTTATTTCAGACCAGTACTAGCAATCAGCCCCAGCATTTT.

This clonotype was detected ten times or more. The chain has TRBV5-1 and TRBJ2-1, with 7 positions matching TRBD2. The trim removed 5 bases at V and 4 bases at J, leaving 12 bases unmatched. CDR3 length: 16 residues. Looked up from germline, CDR1 is SGHRS and CDR2 is YFSETQ. DNA of the CDR3: TGCGCCAGCAGATCATTGGGGGGGGATCCGTACAATGAGCAGTTCTTC. Protein: CASRSLGGDPYNEQFF.

This clonotype was detected a few times. This chain connects TRBV6-1 to TRBJ2-3, with a weak D call TRBD2 (5 bases). CDR3 length: 14 residues. Trimming left V 1 base short and J 4 bases short, with 9 bases between. Germline values: CDR1 MNHNS, CDR2 SASEGT. CDR3 bases: TGTGCCAGCAGTGAAGGCTGGGGAGCAGATACGCAGTATTTT. It specifies CASSEGWGADTQYF.

This clonotype has a count of ten or more. The chain joins TRBV5-1 to TRBJ1-6, with D possibly being TRBD1 (5 bases). The CDR3 is 14 amino acids. The V gene's germline CDR1 is SGHRS and CDR2 YFSETQ. V was shortened by 0 bases and J by 8 bases, with 9 bases between the two germline ends. CDR3 sequence (DNA): TGCGCCAGCAGCTTGGAAGGGGTGGATTCACCCCTCCACTTT. Translation: CASSLEGVDSPLHF.

The chain is built from TRBV19 and TRBJ1-4, with no clear D. The CDR3 sequence is 12 residues long. Germline V CDR1 and CDR2: LNHDA, SQIVND (reference sequence). V was trimmed by 6 bases and J by 8 bases, leaving 10 bases between them. CDR3 residues: CASRAREEKLFF. As DNA, the CDR3 is TGTGCCAGTAGGGCCCGTGAGGAAAAACTGTTTTTT.

The sample holds a few counts of this clonotype. The rearrangement joins TRBV5-5 to TRBJ1-1; 9 bases fit TRBD1. Germline CDR1 reads SGHKS; CDR2 reads YYEKEE (reference sequence). After removal of 3 bases from V and 3 bases from J, the junction contained 3 bases not matched to a gene. CDR3 size: 14 residues. CDR3 coding DNA: TGTGCCAGCAGCTCCGGACAGGGGTACACTGAAGCTTTCTTT. Amino acid sequence: CASSSGQGYTEAFF.

The V and J genes are TRBV9 and TRBJ2-2, with TRBD2 matching over 8 bases. CDR1 SGDLS and CDR2 YYNGEE come from the germline V gene. This CDR3 region has 15 residues. The V segment lost 4 bases and the J segment 7 bases; nucleotides outside the gene matches: 9. The chain's CDR3 is CASSPPSSGIGELFF. The CDR3 DNA reads as TGTGCCAGCAGCCCCCCCAGTAGCGGGATCGGGGAGCTGTTTTTT.

V usage is TRBV7-9 and J usage is TRBJ2-1; the match to TRBD2 covers 16 bases. CDR3 length equals 16 residues. The V gene end was trimmed by 5 bases and the J gene end by 9 bases; junction bases not matched to a gene: 7. Germline lookup yields CDR1 SEHNR and CDR2 FQNEAQ (reference sequence). The DNA of the CDR3 is TGTGCCAGCAGCCCAGGGGGACTAGCGGGAGGGCTTGAGCAGTTCTTC. Its protein is CASSPGGLAGGLEQFF.

This clonotype has at least ten counts. The chain has TRBV6-5 and TRBJ2-5, with TRBD1 matching over 11 bases. Germline loops: CDR1 MNHEY, CDR2 SVGAGI. V trimming: 1 base; J trimming: 5 bases; junction bases outside the gene matches: 3. The CDR3 runs 15 residues. CDR3 sequence: CASSYFGQGAETQYF. The CDR3, as DNA: TGTGCCAGCAGTTACTTTGGACAGGGGGCCGAGACCCAGTACTTC.

The chain combines TRBV5-8 with TRBJ2-7, with 9 nucleotides matching TRBD1. There are 14 residues in the CDR3. CDR1 and CDR2 from the germline V gene are SGHTS and YDEGEE. Losses at the gene ends were 3 bases for V and 7 bases for J; bases not matched to a gene: 8. Here the CDR3 DNA reads TGTGCCAGCAGCTGGGACAGGGCCGCAGGGGAGCAGTACTTC. Its protein product is CASSWDRAAGEQYF.

Here the CDR3 DNA reads TGCAGTGCTAGAGATTGGAGCGGGAGGGCGGCCAAAAACATTCAGTACTTC. This encodes CSARDWSGRAAKNIQYF. This chain joins TRBV20-1 and TRBJ2-4, with TRBD2 matching 10 bases. Germline assignment: CDR1 DFQATT and CDR2 SNEGSKA (reference sequence). The length of the CDR3 is 17 residues. J was trimmed by 1 base and V by 0 bases; bases with no gene match: 6.

This clonotype was observed at least ten times. V gene TRBV18 combines with J gene TRBJ1-1; D unclear. Per germline, CDR1 KGHSH and CDR2 LQKENI. Trimming cost V 5 bases and J 3 bases, with 10 bases left between them. The CDR3 runs to 13 residues. CDR3 sequence reads: CASSSVLDTEAFF. Written as DNA, the CDR3 is TGTGCCAGCTCATCGGTCTTGGACACTGAAGCTTTCTTT.